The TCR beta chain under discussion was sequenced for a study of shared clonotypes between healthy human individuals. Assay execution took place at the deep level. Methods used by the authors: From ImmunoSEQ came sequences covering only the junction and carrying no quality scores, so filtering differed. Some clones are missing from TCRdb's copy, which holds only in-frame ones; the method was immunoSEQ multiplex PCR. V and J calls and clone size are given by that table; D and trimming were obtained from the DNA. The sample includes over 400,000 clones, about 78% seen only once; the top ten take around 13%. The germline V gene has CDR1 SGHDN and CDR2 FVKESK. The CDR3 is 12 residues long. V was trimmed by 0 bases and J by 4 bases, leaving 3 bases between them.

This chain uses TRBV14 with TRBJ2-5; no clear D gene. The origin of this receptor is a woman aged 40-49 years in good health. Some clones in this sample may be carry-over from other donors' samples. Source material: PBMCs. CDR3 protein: CASSQDGETQYF. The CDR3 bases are TGTGCCAGCAGCCAAGATGGAGAGACCCAGTACTTC.